This TCR beta chain derives from a study of shared clonotypes between healthy human individuals. This CDR3 is 16 amino acids long. Germline lookup yields CDR1 SEHNR and CDR2 FQNEAQ (reference sequence). The V end lost 4 bases, the J end lost 1 base, and 14 bases lay between the germline ends. The repertoire was sequenced with immunoSEQ multiplex PCR; TCRdb's copy has only in-frame clones and lacks some. The sample consists of about 1.5 million clones, over 95% of them appearing once. This clonotype was sampled from a man in his thirties or forties in good health. Sequencing used naive CD4+ T cells sorted from blood. Subset: CD45RA+ positively selected. The rearrangement joins TRBV7-9 to TRBJ1-3; D remains unclear. The CDR3 sequence: CASSSRTESSGNTIYF. CDR3 DNA sequence: TGTGCCAGCAGCTCAAGGACCGAGTCTTCTGGAAACACCATATATTTT.